This TCR beta chain was sequenced in a study of OX40 agonist ivuxolimab in advanced cancers. Using immunoSEQ multiplex PCR, the repertoire was profiled, and TCRdb retains in-frame clones only, with some absent. Of tens of thousands of clones listed, 85% were seen once; the top ten hold 0.65% to 0.8%. Sampled blood was obtained at baseline, cycle 4 day 1, and cycle 7 day 1. CDR1 LGHNA and CDR2 YSLEER come from the germline V gene. Trimming cost V 1 base and J 1 base; bases outside gene matches: 6. CDR3 size: 16 residues. The sequencing used CD4+ or CD8+ T cells sorted from blood, collected in a trial of the OX40 agonist ivuxolimab. The chain employs TRBV4-3 and TRBJ2-7; 8 bases fit TRBD1. The TCR was taken from an adult with an advanced solid tumor such as melanoma, head and neck, liver or kidney cancer. The DNA for the CDR3 is TGCGCCAGCAGCCAAGCGTACGGGACAGGATCCTACGAGCAGTACTTC. Amino acid sequence: CASSQAYGTGSYEQYF.